This paragraph reports one T cell receptor (beta chain). Original processing methods: Scientists estimated how many nucleated cells there were by amplifying reference gene primers. The assay was immunoSEQ multiplex PCR, and TCRdb's table has in-frame clones only and misses some. V, J and clone size derive from that table, while D and trimming were established from the DNA sequence. This table holds 250,000 or so clones, more than 75% found once. This record belongs to a study of blood T cell repertoires in COVID-19. At the level of the study: Italy, Spain and the United States were the sources of the convalescent and acute COVID-19 samples.

V shed 0 bases and J 1 base; nucleotides not matched to a gene: 1. The CDR3 consists of 16 residues. Germline V gene data show CDR1 as LNHNV and CDR2 as YYDKDF (reference sequence). Sequencing used peripheral blood. This sequence originates from a man aged 35 to 55 with active or convalescent COVID-19. The chain employs TRBV15 and TRBJ2-2, with 8 bases aligning to TRBD1. CDR3 protein: CATSRDGQGNTGELFF. CDR3 in DNA: TGTGCCACCAGCAGAGATGGACAGGGGAACACCGGGGAGCTGTTTTTT.